This TCR beta chain was observed in a study of TIL therapy for anti-PD-1-resistant metastatic lung cancer. Study-level information: Tumor harvest preceded PD-1/PD-L1 blockade, followed by nivolumab treatment. Most patients had lung adenocarcinoma.

Sequencing used immunoSEQ v3. Survey-level samples got 2 million to 2.5 million read pairs; deep-level samples got about 4.5-6.5 million. Profiled with immunoSEQ multiplex PCR; TCRdb holds only in-frame clones, not every one. The table has about 32,000 clones, 74% seen once. This CDR3 contains 13 residues. Germline V lookup: CDR1 SGHKS, CDR2 YYEKEE (reference sequence). Trimming took 3 bases from V and 7 from J, leaving 14 bases between them. The time point is: pre-treatment sample, taken before nivolumab and TIL therapy. Stage 4 NSCLC adults joined between October 2017 and January 2020. This clone was found a few times.

The chain joins TRBV5-5 to TRBJ2-7, with D maybe TRBD2 (6 bases). The TCR sequence derives from a woman aged 25-85 years with non-small cell lung cancer. Material: blood, obtained at baseline. This CDR3 is CASSSGLTTEQYF. The CDR3 DNA is TGTGCCAGCAGCTCGGGACTTACAACGGAGCAGTACTTC.